This T cell receptor (beta chain) was observed in a study of blood T cell repertoires in COVID-19. Across the whole study: Samples of COVID-19 (acute and convalescent) were obtained from the United States, Italy and Spain. The cDNA or gDNA used as material had been derived from T cells, B-cell-depleted T cells, or PBMCs.

Authors' methods: Estimation of nucleated cell counts relied on the amplification of reference gene primers. The data were produced by immunoSEQ multiplex PCR, yet TCRdb's version contains in-frame clones alone and is incomplete. D and trimming come from the DNA, and the V and J calls and clone size come from that table. The sample carries about 38,000 clones, about three quarters recorded once. Followed longitudinally, the Seattle patients had been enrolled during active infection. CDR1 and CDR2 (germline): LNHDA, SQIVND (reference sequence). V lost 3 bases, J lost 4 bases, and 9 bases lay in between. This CDR3 comprises 13 residues.

Specimen: peripheral blood. This chain connects TRBV19 to TRBJ1-1; no clear D. The TCR was taken from a man between 65 and 85 years old with COVID-19, enrolled during active disease. The CDR3 region is CASSIEGFTEAFF. Written as DNA, the CDR3 is TGTGCCAGTAGTATTGAGGGTTTCACTGAAGCTTTCTTT.